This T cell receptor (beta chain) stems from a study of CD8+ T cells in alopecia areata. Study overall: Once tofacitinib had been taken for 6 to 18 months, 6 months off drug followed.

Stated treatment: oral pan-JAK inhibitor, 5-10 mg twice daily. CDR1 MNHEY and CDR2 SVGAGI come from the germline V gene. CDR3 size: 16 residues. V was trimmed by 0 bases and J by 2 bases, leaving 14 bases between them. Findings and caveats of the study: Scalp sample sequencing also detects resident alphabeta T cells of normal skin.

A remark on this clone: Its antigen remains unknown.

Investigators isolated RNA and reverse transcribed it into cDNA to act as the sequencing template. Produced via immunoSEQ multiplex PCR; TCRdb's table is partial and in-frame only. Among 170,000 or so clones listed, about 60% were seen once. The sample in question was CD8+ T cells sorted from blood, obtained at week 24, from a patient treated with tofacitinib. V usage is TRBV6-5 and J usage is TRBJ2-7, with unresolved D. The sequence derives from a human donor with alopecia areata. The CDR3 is CASSYSGTLAPYEQYF. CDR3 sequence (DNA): TGTGCCAGCAGTTACTCCGGAACACTGGCACCCTACGAGCAGTACTTC.